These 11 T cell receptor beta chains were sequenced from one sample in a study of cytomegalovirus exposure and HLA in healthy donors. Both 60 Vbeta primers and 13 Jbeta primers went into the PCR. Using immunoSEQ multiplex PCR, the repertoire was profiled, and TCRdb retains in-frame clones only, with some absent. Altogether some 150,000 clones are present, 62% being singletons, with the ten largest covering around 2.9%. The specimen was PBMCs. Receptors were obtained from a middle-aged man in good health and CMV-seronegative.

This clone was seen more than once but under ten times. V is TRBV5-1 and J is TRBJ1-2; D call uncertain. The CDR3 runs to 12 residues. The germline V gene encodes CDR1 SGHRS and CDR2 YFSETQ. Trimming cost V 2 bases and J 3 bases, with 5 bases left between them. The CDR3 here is CASSFLDYGYTF. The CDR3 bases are TGCGCCAGCAGCTTCTTAGACTATGGCTACACCTTC.

The chain's CDR3 is CASSARGSQNTIYF. The CDR3 nucleotides are TGTGCCAGCAGCGCCAGGGGATCCCAAAACACCATATATTTT. The chain links TRBV9 to TRBJ1-3; D possibly corresponds to TRBD1 (6 bases). V was pared by 3 bases and J by 6 bases, with 13 bases between. The length of the CDR3 is 14 residues. The germline CDR1 and CDR2 sequences are SGDLS and YYNGEE.

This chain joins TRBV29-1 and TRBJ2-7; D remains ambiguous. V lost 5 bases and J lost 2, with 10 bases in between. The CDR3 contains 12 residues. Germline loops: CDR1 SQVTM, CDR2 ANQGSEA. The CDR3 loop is CSVNTETYEQYF. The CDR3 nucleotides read TGCAGCGTTAATACAGAAACCTACGAGCAGTACTTC.

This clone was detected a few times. The CDR3 loop reads CASSVAAGGNNEQFF. DNA for the CDR3: TGTGCCAGCAGCGTAGCGGCGGGGGGTAATAATGAGCAGTTCTTC. V and J are TRBV9 and TRBJ2-1; 8 bases line up with TRBD2. Trimming took 0 bases from V and 7 from J; bases not matched to a gene: 6. CDR3 length: 15 residues. The germline gives CDR1 SGDLS, CDR2 YYNGEE.

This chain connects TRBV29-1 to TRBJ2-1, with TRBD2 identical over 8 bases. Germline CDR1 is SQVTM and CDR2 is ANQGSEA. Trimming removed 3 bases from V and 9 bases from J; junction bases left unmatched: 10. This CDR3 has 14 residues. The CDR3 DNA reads TGCAGCGTTGATAGAGCGACCCGGGGGGGTGAGCAGTTCTTC. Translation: CSVDRATRGGEQFF.

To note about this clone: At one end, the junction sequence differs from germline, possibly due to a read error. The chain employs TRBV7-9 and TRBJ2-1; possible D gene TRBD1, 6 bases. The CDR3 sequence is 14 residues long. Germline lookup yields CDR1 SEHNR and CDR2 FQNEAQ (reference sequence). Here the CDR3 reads CSSSRVKGENEQFF. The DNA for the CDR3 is TGTTCCAGCAGCAGGGTAAAGGGGGAAAATGAGCAGTTCTTC.

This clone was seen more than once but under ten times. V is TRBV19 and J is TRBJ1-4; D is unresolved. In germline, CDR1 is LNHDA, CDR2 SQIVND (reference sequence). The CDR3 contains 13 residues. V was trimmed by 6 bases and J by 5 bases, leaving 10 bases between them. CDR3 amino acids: CASSHYGNEKLFF. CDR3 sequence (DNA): TGTGCCAGTAGCCACTATGGGAATGAAAAACTGTTTTTT.

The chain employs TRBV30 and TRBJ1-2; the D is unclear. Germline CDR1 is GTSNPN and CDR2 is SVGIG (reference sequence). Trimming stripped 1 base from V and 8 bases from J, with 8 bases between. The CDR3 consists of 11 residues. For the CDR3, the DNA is TGTGCCTGGAGTGGACACATCGGCTACACCTTC. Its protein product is CAWSGHIGYTF.

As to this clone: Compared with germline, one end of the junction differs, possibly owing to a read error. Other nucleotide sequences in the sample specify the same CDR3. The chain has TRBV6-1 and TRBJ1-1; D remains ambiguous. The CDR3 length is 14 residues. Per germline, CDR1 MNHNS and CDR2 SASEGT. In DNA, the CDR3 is TGTGCCAGCAGTGAGCCTAGCATGAACACTGAAGCCTTCTTT. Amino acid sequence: CASSEPSMNTEAFF.

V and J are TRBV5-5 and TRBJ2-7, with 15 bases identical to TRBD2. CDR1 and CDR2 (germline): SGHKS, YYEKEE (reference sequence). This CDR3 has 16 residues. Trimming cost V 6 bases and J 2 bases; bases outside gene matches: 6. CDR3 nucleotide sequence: TGTGCCAGCAAAAGGACTAGCGGGAGGGTCACCTACGAGCAGTACTTC. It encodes CASKRTSGRVTYEQYF. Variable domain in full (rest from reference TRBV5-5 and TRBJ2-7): DAGVTQSPTHLIKTRGQQVTLRCSPISGHKSVSWYQQVLGQGPQFIFQYYEKEERGRGNFPDRFSARQFPNYSSELNVNALLLGDSALYLCASKRTSGRVTYEQYFGPGTRLTVT.

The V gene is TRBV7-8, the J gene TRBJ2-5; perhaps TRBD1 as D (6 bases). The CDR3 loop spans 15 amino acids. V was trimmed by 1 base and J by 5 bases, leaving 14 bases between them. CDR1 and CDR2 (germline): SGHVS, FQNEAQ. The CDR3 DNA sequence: TGTGCCAGCAGCTTAGTTTCCGGACAGACTGAGACCCAGTACTTC. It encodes CASSLVSGQTETQYF.